This TCR beta chain was profiled in a study of Tregs in tolerant kidney transplant recipients. Findings and limits, study-wide: Tolerant patients' donor-specific Tregs expanded beyond overall Tregs, suggesting antigen-driven growth. For some patients, primers changed over time, blocking nucleotide-level comparison.

Mixed chimerism was transient after nonmyeloablative marrow transplants from related graft donors. Unstimulated Tregs (CD4+CD25+CD127-) and CD4+CD25- non-Tregs were sorted from PBMCs. Comment on this clone: Its antigen remains unknown.

Assay used: immunoSEQ multiplex PCR; TCRdb lists only in-frame clones, some missing. The sample consists of roughly 80,000 clones, roughly nine tenths of them appearing once. The ends were cut back, 1 base at V and 7 bases at J, with 16 bases in the middle. Germline values: CDR1 LNHDA, CDR2 SQIVND (reference sequence). The CDR3 extends over 15 amino acids. This specimen consisted of CD4+ T cells from blood (PBMCs), obtained 24 months after the transplant. The origin of this receptor is a human patient who received a combined kidney and bone marrow transplant. Some T cells may be graft donor cells. This chain connects TRBV19 to TRBJ1-1; possible D gene TRBD1, 5 bases. This chain's CDR3 is CASSIGRGPTSEAFF. CDR3 bases: TGTGCCAGTAGTATAGGGAGGGGCCCTACCAGTGAAGCTTTCTTT.